This entry is about one TCR beta chain. The source of the sample is a study of control samples from healthy donors and cancer patients. V was trimmed by 6 bases and J by 8 bases, leaving 14 bases between them. There are 13 residues in the CDR3. The germline CDR1 and CDR2 sequences are MDHEN and SYDVKM. TCRdb's table, derived via immunoSEQ multiplex PCR, lists solely in-frame clones and lacks some. The table lists 200,000 to 250,000 clones, about 95% of them singletons. The V gene is TRBV28, the J gene TRBJ1-3, with D tentatively TRBD1 (5 bases). This TCR came from a man over 45 in good health. Sequencing used blood. CDR3 sequence (DNA): TGTGCCAGCAGGCCGCAGGGTAGGGACACCATATATTTT. Translating it yields CASRPQGRDTIYF.